This record concerns one T cell receptor (beta chain) sequence. The data originate from a study of cytomegalovirus exposure and HLA in healthy donors. It was with 60 Vbeta and 13 Jbeta primers that the PCR ran. The protocol was immunoSEQ multiplex PCR, while the TCRdb copy is restricted to in-frame clones and leaves out a portion. The sample contains about 190,000 clones, about 85% of which appear only once. V was trimmed by 0 bases and J by 7 bases, leaving 8 bases between them. Per germline, CDR1 SGHRS and CDR2 YFSETQ. This CDR3 has 14 residues. This chain connects TRBV5-1 to TRBJ1-6; D is uncertain. This clonotype originated in a woman aged 45-65 years in good health and CMV-seropositive. Material for sequencing was PBMCs. The CDR3 bases are TGCGCCAGCAGCTTGGGAGCGGCCAATTCACCCCTCCACTTT. Translated: CASSLGAANSPLHF.